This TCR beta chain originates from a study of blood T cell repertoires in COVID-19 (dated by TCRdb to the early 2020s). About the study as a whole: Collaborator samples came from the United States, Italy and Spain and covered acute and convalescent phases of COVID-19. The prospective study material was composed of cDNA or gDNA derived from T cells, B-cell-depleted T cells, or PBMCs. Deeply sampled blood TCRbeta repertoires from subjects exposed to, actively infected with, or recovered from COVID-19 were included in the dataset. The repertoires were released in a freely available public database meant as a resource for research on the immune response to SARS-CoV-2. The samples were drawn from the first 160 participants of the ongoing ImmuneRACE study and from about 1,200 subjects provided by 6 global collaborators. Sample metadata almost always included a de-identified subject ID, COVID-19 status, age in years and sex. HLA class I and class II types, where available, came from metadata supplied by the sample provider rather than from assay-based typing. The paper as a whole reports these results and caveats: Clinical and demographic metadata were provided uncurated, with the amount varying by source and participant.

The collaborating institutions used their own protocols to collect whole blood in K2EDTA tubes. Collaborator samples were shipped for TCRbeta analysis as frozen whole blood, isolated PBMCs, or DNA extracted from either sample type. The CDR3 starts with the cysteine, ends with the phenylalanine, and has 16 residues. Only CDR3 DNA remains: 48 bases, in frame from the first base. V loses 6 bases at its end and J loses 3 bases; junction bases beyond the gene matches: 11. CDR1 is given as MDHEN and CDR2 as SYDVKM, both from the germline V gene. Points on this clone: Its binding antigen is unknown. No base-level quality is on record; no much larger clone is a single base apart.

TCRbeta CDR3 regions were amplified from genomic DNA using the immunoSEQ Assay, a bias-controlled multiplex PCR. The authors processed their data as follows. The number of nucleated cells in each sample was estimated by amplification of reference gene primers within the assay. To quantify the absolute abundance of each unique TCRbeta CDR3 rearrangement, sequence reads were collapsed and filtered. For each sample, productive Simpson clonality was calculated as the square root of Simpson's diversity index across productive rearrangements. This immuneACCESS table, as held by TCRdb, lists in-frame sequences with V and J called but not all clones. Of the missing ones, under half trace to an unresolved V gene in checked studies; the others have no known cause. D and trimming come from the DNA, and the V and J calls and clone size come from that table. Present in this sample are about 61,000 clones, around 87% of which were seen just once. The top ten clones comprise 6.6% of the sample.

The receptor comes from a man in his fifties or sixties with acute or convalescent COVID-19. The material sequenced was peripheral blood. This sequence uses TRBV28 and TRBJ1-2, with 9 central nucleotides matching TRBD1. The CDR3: CASSTIRDRVDYGYTF. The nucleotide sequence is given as TGTGCCAGCAGCACAATCCGGGACAGGGTAGACTATGGCTACACCTTC.